A selection of T cell receptor beta chains follows, all from one sample in a study of human T cells and chemical hapten exposure. TCRdb processed the RACE reads anew with MiXCR; each CDR3 protein has one entry. The repertoire holds around 130,000 distinct CDR3 sequences, with approximately 9.1% as singletons. Sequenced: whole blood. The receptor source for this set is a male donor in good health. Some clones in this sample may be carry-over from other donors' samples. Each CDR3 is given with its conserved first and last residue. Fields, in order: clone size, V gene, J gene, D gene, CDR3 DNA, CDR3 protein. D genes are given only for firm matches. Some rows mark clone size as missing; the rest say once, few, many or name a class of expanded clone.

NA	TRBV5-5	TRBJ2-1	NA	TGTGCCAGCAGAGCCCTACAGGGAAGCTCCTACAATGAGCAGTTCTTC	CASRALQGSSYNEQFF
few	TRBV5-1	TRBJ2-7	TRBD2	TGCGCCAGCAGCTTGGAACCGGGACTACCACTCGAGCAGTACTTC	CASSLEPGLPLEQYF
few	TRBV29-1	TRBJ1-1	NA	TGCAGCGTTCCACCGAACACTGAAGCTTTCTTT	CSVPPNTEAFF
NA	TRBV27	TRBJ1-1	TRBD1	TGTGCCAGCAGTTCCGGACAGGGTGAAAATTTAGAAGCTTTCTTT	CASSSGQGENLEAFF
few	TRBV20-1	TRBJ2-3	NA	TGCAGTGCTACGGCGGGATTCGTTCACACAGATACGCAGTATTTT	CSATAGFVHTDTQYF
many	TRBV3-1	TRBJ1-2	NA	TGTGCCAGCAGCCCCGGGACAAGTATTAATGGCTACACCTTC	CASSPGTSINGYTF
few	TRBV10-3	TRBJ2-1	TRBD2	TGTGCCATCAGCCGAGGGACTAGCGGCCTAAATGAGCAGTTCTTC	CAISRGTSGLNEQFF
many	TRBV27	TRBJ2-5	TRBD1	TGTGCCAGCAGTTTACAGGACAGGACGGAGCAAGAGACCCAGTACTTC	CASSLQDRTEQETQYF
few	TRBV6-1	TRBJ1-6	NA	TGTGCCAGCCTTAACCGGGTCCAAGGGCATTCACCCCTCCACTTT	CASLNRVQGHSPLHF
few	TRBV6-1	TRBJ1-5	NA	TGTGCCAGCAGACCTGGTTTTCAAGGGCAGCCCCAGCATTTT	CASRPGFQGQPQHF
few	TRBV20-1	TRBJ2-3	TRBD1	TGCAGTGCTAGAGATGAAACAGGGGCAGATACGCAGTATTTT	CSARDETGADTQYF
few	TRBV7-9	TRBJ1-6	TRBD1	TGTGCCAGCAGCCCAAGGGGGCAAAATTCACCCCTCCACTTT	CASSPRGQNSPLHF
NA	TRBV7-9	TRBJ2-7	NA	TGTGCCAGCAGCAGGACCGAGCAGTACTTC	CASSRTEQYF
few	TRBV4-2	TRBJ1-4	TRBD1	TGTGCCAGCAGCCAAAGGGAGGGGGCGGCTAATGAAAAACTGTTTTTT	CASSQREGAANEKLFF
few	TRBV7-8	TRBJ2-5	TRBD2	TGTGCCAGCAGCTTAGCAGGGGAGGGGCCCAACCAAGAGGAGACCCAGTACTTC	CASSLAGEGPNQEETQYF
few	TRBV11-2	TRBJ2-5	TRBD2	TGTGCCAGCAGCTTAACGTTCACTAGCGATATACAAACCCAGTACTTC	CASSLTFTSDIQTQYF
NA	TRBV9	TRBJ2-7	TRBD2	TGTGCCAGCAGCCGTAGGCTAGCGGGATCTTCCTACGAGCAGTACTTC	CASSRRLAGSSYEQYF
NA	TRBV14	TRBJ2-3	TRBD2	TGTGCCAGCAGCCGCCGAGCGGGAGATACCGCAGATACGCAGTATTTT	CASSRRAGDTADTQYF
NA	TRBV10-3	TRBJ2-7	NA	TGTGCCATCAGTGAGGGGAACAGCTTTTCCTACGAGCAGTACTTC	CAISEGNSFSYEQYF
NA	TRBV20-1	TRBJ2-5	NA	TGCAGTGCTGGGGGGGAGACCCAGTACTTC	CSAGGETQYF
NA	TRBV27	TRBJ2-2	NA	TGTGCCAGCAGTTTAATGGGGGCCGGGGGCACCGGGGAGCTGTTTTTT	CASSLMGAGGTGELFF
NA	TRBV2	TRBJ2-1	TRBD2	TGTGCCAGCAGTGAATCGGGACTAGCGTTCGATGAGCAGTTCTTC	CASSESGLAFDEQFF
many	TRBV20-1	TRBJ1-1	NA	TGCAGTACCGTCAACCAGGCGGGCACTGAAGCTTTCTTT	CSTVNQAGTEAFF
few	TRBV6-1	TRBJ2-5	TRBD1	TGTGCCAGCAGTGAAGTCAGGGGGCACGTGGAGACCCAGTACTTC	CASSEVRGHVETQYF
few	TRBV29-1	TRBJ2-5	TRBD1	TGCAGCGTTGTATCAGACAGGGTAGGGACCCAGTACTTC	CSVVSDRVGTQYF
many	TRBV7-2	TRBJ2-7	NA	TGTGCCAGCAGCCCCCGGGACTTCTCCTACGAGCAGTACTTC	CASSPRDFSYEQYF
many	TRBV18	TRBJ1-5	NA	TGTGCCAGCTCACCACCGGGTCAGCCCCAGCATTTT	CASSPPGQPQHF
many	TRBV19	TRBJ1-2	TRBD1	TGTGCCAGTAGTATAGGGGGACAGTCATATGGCTACACCTTC	CASSIGGQSYGYTF
NA	TRBV9	TRBJ2-5	NA	TGTGCCAGCAGCGTAGAGGGGCGCCAGACCCAGTACTTC	CASSVEGRQTQYF
many	TRBV28	TRBJ2-3	NA	TGTGCCAGCAGTTTATTAACAGATACGCAGTATTTT	CASSLLTDTQYF
NA	TRBV14	TRBJ2-1	NA	TGTGCCAGCAGCCAAGAGGCAGGGCTAGGGGATGAGCAGTTCTTC	CASSQEAGLGDEQFF
NA	TRBV20-1	TRBJ2-7	TRBD1	TGCAGTGCTAGTATTCCCGGGACAGGGTTTTCCTACGAGCAGTACTTC	CSASIPGTGFSYEQYF
NA	TRBV12-3/TRBV12-4	TRBJ1-1	TRBD1	TGTGCCAGCAGTCCATTACCTCCCGGGACAGCGCCGAACACTGAAGCTTTCTTT	CASSPLPPGTAPNTEAFF
many	TRBV27	TRBJ2-2	TRBD1	TGTGCCATATCCGGGACAGGGTCCCCCGGGGAGCTGTTTTTT	CAISGTGSPGELFF
few	TRBV4-3	TRBJ2-7	NA	TGCGCCAGCAGCCAAGATTCCGGGGGGCAGACCTACGAGCAGTACTTC	CASSQDSGGQTYEQYF
many	TRBV10-3	TRBJ1-2	NA	TGTGCCATCAGTGTACGGGGGCTCGGTGGCTACACCTTC	CAISVRGLGGYTF
once	TRBV7-9	TRBJ2-7	NA	TGTGCCAGCAGCCTTCCAGGCATGGAGGACGAGCAGTACTTC	CASSLPGMEDEQYF
NA	TRBV6-5	TRBJ2-7	TRBD1	TGTGCCAGCTCTTCGCCGGGACAGGGATACGAGCAGTACTTC	CASSSPGQGYEQYF
NA	TRBV28	TRBJ1-1	TRBD1	TGTGCCAGCAGTTTCGGACAGGGAAAACGGGTGAACACTGAAGCTTTCTTT	CASSFGQGKRVNTEAFF
few	TRBV12-3/TRBV12-4	TRBJ2-7	TRBD2	TGTGCCAGCAGCCTGGGACTAGCGGGAGGCCACGAGCAGTACTTC	CASSLGLAGGHEQYF
NA	TRBV5-1	TRBJ1-4	NA	TGCGCCAGCAGCTTGATCGGGGCGGCTAATGAAAAACTGTTTTTT	CASSLIGAANEKLFF
many	TRBV10-3	TRBJ1-1	NA	TGTGCCATCAGTGAGTCTGTTGGATTAGGGAGGACTGAAGCTTTCTTT	CAISESVGLGRTEAFF
NA	TRBV6-1	TRBJ2-5	TRBD2	TGTGCCAGCAGTGGCGGAGCCGATGGAGCGGGAGGGTGCTTC	CASSGGADGAGGCF
many	TRBV19	TRBJ2-2	NA	TGTGCCAGTAGTGTCTCAGCGAACACCGGGGAGCTGTTTTTT	CASSVSANTGELFF
NA	TRBV4-3	TRBJ1-4	NA	TGCGCCAGCAGTCCCGGGACTGCTATCAATGAAAAACTGTTTTTT	CASSPGTAINEKLFF
few	TRBV19	TRBJ1-5	TRBD1	TGTGCCAGTAGTGTTGACAGGGCTCAGCCCCAGCATTTT	CASSVDRAQPQHF
NA	TRBV7-8	TRBJ2-2	TRBD2	TGTGCCAGCACCTTCGGACTAGAGAACACCGGGGAGCTGTTTTTT	CASTFGLENTGELFF
many	TRBV12-3/TRBV12-4	TRBJ2-1	TRBD2	TGTGCCACACAGCGGGGGGGCCAGGGTGAGCAGTTCTTC	CATQRGGQGEQFF
few	TRBV20-1	TRBJ1-6	NA	TGCAGTGTAAGCAGGAAGGGCTCACCCCTCCACTTT	CSVSRKGSPLHF
NA	TRBV10-2	TRBJ1-1	NA	TGCGCCAGCAGTGAGTCGAAAACAGCTAGGGTGGGGACTGAAGCTTTCTTT	CASSESKTARVGTEAFF
NA	TRBV6-5	TRBJ1-1	TRBD1	TGTGCCAGCAGTTACCAGGGGGGATCCACTGAAGCTTTCTTT	CASSYQGGSTEAFF
few	TRBV7-9	TRBJ2-7	TRBD2	TGTGCCAGCAGCTTTCGTCGGACTAGCGGGAGTCACGAGCAGTACTTC	CASSFRRTSGSHEQYF
many	TRBV6-5	TRBJ2-3	NA	TGTGCCAGCAGTTACCAGGGCAGGGGGGGCACAGATACGCAGTATTTT	CASSYQGRGGTDTQYF